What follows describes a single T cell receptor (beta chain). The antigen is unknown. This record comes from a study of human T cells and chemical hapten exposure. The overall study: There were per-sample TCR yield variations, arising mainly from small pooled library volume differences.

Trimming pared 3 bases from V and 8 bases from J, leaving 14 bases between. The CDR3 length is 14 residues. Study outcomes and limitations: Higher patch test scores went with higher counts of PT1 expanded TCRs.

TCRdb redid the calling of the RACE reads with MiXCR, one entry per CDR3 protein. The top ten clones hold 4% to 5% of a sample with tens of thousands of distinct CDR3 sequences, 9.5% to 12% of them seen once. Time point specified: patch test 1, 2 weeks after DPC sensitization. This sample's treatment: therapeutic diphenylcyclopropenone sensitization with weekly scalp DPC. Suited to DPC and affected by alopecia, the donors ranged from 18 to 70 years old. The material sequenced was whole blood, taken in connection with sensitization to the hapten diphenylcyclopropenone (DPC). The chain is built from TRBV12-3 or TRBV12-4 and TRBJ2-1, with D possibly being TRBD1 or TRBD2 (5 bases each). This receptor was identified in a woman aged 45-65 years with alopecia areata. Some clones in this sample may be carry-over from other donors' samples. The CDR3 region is CASSFWGSRDEQFF. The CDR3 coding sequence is TGTGCCAGCAGTTTTTGGGGGAGTAGAGATGAGCAGTTCTTC.